One sample yielded the 17 T cell receptor beta chains listed below, sequenced in a study of OX40 agonist ivuxolimab in advanced cancers. Assay: immunoSEQ multiplex PCR; the TCRdb copy retains only in-frame clones and omits some. The repertoire holds about 82,000 clones, with around 78% as singletons. The input for sequencing was CD4+ or CD8+ T cells sorted from blood, taken in a trial of the OX40 agonist ivuxolimab. The receptors originated from an adult with an advanced solid tumor such as melanoma, head and neck, liver or kidney cancer.

The chain has TRBV25-1 and TRBJ1-5; D ambiguous. The germline V gene encodes CDR1 MGHDK and CDR2 SYGVNS. The CDR3 runs 13 residues. Between the trimmed V and J ends, which lost 1 base and 5 bases, there was a span of 6 bases. The CDR3 sequence is CASSEFGDQPQHF. The CDR3 region has the DNA TGTGCCAGCAGTGAATTCGGTGATCAGCCCCAGCATTTT.

This sequence joins TRBV11-2 and TRBJ2-7; D gene uncertain. With 4 bases removed from V and 4 bases from J, the gap between germline ends came to 26 bases. CDR3 length equals 18 residues. Germline lookup yields CDR1 SGHAT and CDR2 FQNNGV. The CDR3 reads CASSSERLSRGFGYEQYF. CDR3 nucleotide sequence: TGTGCCAGCAGCTCGGAGAGACTGTCCCGTGGATTCGGGTACGAGCAGTACTTC.

The rearrangement links TRBV30 to TRBJ1-1; no clear D gene. The germline V gene encodes CDR1 GTSNPN and CDR2 SVGIG (reference sequence). This CDR3 contains 14 residues. The germline V and J ends were trimmed by 3 bases and 1 base, with 12 bases remaining between them. The DNA for the CDR3 is TGTGCCTGGAGACGCACCTTACAGAACACTGAAGCTTTCTTT. Translating it yields CAWRRTLQNTEAFF. Together with reference TRBV30 and TRBJ1-1, the CDR3 gives the full variable domain: SQTIHQWPATLVQPVGSPLSLECTVEGTSNPNLYWYRQAAGRGLQLLFYSVGIGQISSEVPQNLSASRPQDRQFILSSKKLLLSDSGFYLCAWRRTLQNTEAFFGQGTRLTVV.

The rearrangement links TRBV28 to TRBJ1-5, with unresolved D. CDR1 is MDHEN, CDR2 SYDVKM, per germline. V dropped 4 bases and J dropped 6 bases, with 16 bases sitting between them. This CDR3 contains 15 residues. This CDR3 reads CASSWHAAGLQPQHF. The CDR3, as DNA: TGTGCCAGCAGTTGGCACGCCGCGGGCCTTCAGCCCCAGCATTTT. Drawing the rest from reference TRBV28 and TRBJ1-5, the complete variable domain is DVKVTQSSRYLVKRTGEKVFLECVQDMDHENMFWYRQDPGLGLRLIYFSYDVKMKEKGDIPEGYSVSREKKERFSLILESASTNQTSMYLCASSWHAAGLQPQHFGDGTRLSIL.

The chain recombines TRBV6-5 with TRBJ1-2; D unresolved. Germline CDR1 reads MNHEY; CDR2 reads SVGAGI. The CDR3 sequence is 13 residues long. V lost 2 bases and J 5 bases, leaving 9 bases between the germline ends. The CDR3 nucleotides read TGTGCCAGCAGTTACGACGTCCTATATGGCTACACCTTC. It translates to CASSYDVLYGYTF.

The rearrangement links TRBV5-8 to TRBJ1-6; a possible D gene is TRBD1 (5 bases). The CDR3 is 16 residues long. Germline loops: CDR1 SGHTS, CDR2 YDEGEE. V dropped 4 bases and J dropped 10 bases, with 21 bases sitting between them. This CDR3 is CASSPWSGYGGSPLHF. DNA for the CDR3: TGTGCCAGCAGCCCCTGGTCAGGGTACGGTGGCTCACCCCTCCACTTT.

This clone was observed a few times. The V call is TRBV4-3, the J call TRBJ2-7; possible D gene TRBD1, 5 bases. CDR1 and CDR2 (germline): LGHNA, YSLEER. V lost 0 bases and J 7 bases, leaving 19 bases between the germline ends. This CDR3 is 16 amino acids long. CDR3 DNA sequence: TGCGCCAGCAGCCAAGATAGGTCAGCACAGGCACGGGAGCAGTACTTC. Translated, it gives CASSQDRSAQAREQYF.

The CDR3: CASSGGGPLEDTQYF. CDR3 in DNA: TGTGCCAGCAGCGGCGGGGGGCCCCTCGAAGATACGCAGTATTTT. This sequence joins TRBV9 and TRBJ2-3; TRBD2 agrees at 8 bases. J was trimmed by 5 bases and V by 3 bases; bases with no gene match: 8. Per germline, CDR1 SGDLS and CDR2 YYNGEE. The CDR3 has 15 residues.

This clone has just one count. The V gene is TRBV29-1, the J gene TRBJ2-5; TRBD2 aligns across 13 bases. CDR3 length: 16 amino acids. Germline values: CDR1 SQVTM, CDR2 ANQGSEA. Trimming cost V 2 bases and J 0 bases; bases outside gene matches: 3. CDR3 DNA sequence: TGCAGCGTTGAACGACTAGCGGGGGGCCACCAAGAGACCCAGTACTTC. This codes for CSVERLAGGHQETQYF.

This clone is medium-sized within its sample. This chain joins TRBV5-8 and TRBJ1-6; a possible D gene is TRBD1 (5 bases). Trimming stripped 0 bases from V and 8 bases from J, with 9 bases between. CDR3 size: 14 residues. Germline loops: CDR1 SGHTS, CDR2 YDEGEE. CDR3 amino acids: CASSLGQTDSPLHF. CDR3 nucleotides: TGTGCCAGCAGCTTGGGACAGACCGATTCACCCCTCCACTTT.

The genes are TRBV5-1 and TRBJ2-7; TRBD1 aligns across 7 bases. The CDR3 has 15 amino acids. The trim removed 0 bases at V and 3 bases at J, leaving 6 bases unmatched. Germline CDR1 is SGHRS and CDR2 is YFSETQ. Written as DNA, the CDR3 is TGCGCCAGCAGCTTGGGACAGGGTAGTTTCTACGAGCAGTACTTC. This translates into CASSLGQGSFYEQYF.

The chain is built from TRBV5-1 and TRBJ1-4; TRBD1 matches 12 bases. Germline V lookup: CDR1 SGHRS, CDR2 YFSETQ. Trimming took 4 bases from V and 8 from J; bases not matched to a gene: 3. The CDR3 contains 14 residues. CDR3 loop: CASSGGQGAEKLFF. CDR3 DNA: TGCGCCAGCAGCGGGGGACAGGGGGCCGAAAAACTGTTTTTT.

The chain links TRBV9 to TRBJ2-3, with D tentatively TRBD1 or TRBD2 (5 bases each). Deletions cut 3 bases from V and 0 bases from J, with 14 bases between. The CDR3 is 16 residues long. The germline gives CDR1 SGDLS, CDR2 YYNGEE. The CDR3 sequence is CASSGGAAPSTDTQYF. The CDR3 nucleotides read TGTGCCAGCAGCGGAGGGGCAGCTCCTAGCACAGATACGCAGTATTTT. Together with reference TRBV9 and TRBJ2-3, the CDR3 gives the full variable domain: DSGVTQTPKHLITATGQRVTLRCSPRSGDLSVYWYQQSLDQGLQFLIQYYNGEERAKGNILERFSAQQFPDLHSELNLSSLELGDSALYFCASSGGAAPSTDTQYFGPGTRLTVL.

The chain links TRBV27 to TRBJ2-3; unclear D gene. The V gene lost 6 bases and the J gene lost 0 bases, with 7 bases spanning the gap. This CDR3 has 13 amino acids. CDR1 is MNHEY, CDR2 SMNVEV, per germline (reference sequence). The CDR3 DNA follows: TGTGCCAGCAGGATCACTAGCACAGATACGCAGTATTTT. It translates to CASRITSTDTQYF.

The V and J genes are TRBV5-6 and TRBJ2-5; D ambiguous. V was shortened by 0 bases and J by 3 bases, with 0 bases between the two germline ends. The CDR3 is 11 residues long. Germline-derived CDR1 and CDR2 are SGHDT and YYEEEE. In DNA form, the CDR3 reads TGTGCCAGCAGCTTGGAAGAGACCCAGTACTTC. Translating it yields CASSLEETQYF. The full variable domain, completed using reference TRBV5-6 and TRBJ2-5, is DAGVTQSPTHLIKTRGQQVTLRCSPKSGHDTVSWYQQALGQGPQFIFQYYEEEERQRGNFPDRFSGHQFPNYSSELNVNALLLGDSALYLCASSLEETQYFGPGTRLLVL.

This chain connects TRBV4-3 to TRBJ2-3; 7 bases match TRBD2. The CDR3 is made up of 16 amino acids. Germline V CDR1 and CDR2: LGHNA, YSLEER. With V trimmed by 0 bases and J by 1 base, 4 bases remained unmatched. CDR3 amino acids: CASSQDVAGGTDTQYF. The CDR3, as DNA: TGCGCCAGCAGCCAAGACGTGGCGGGGGGCACAGATACGCAGTATTTT.

The chain links TRBV7-9 to TRBJ2-7; D possibly uses TRBD1 or TRBD2 (5 bases each). CDR1 and CDR2 from the germline V gene are SEHNR and FQNEAQ (reference sequence). Trimming took 5 bases from V and 2 from J, leaving 13 bases between them. The CDR3 loop spans 14 amino acids. Here the CDR3 reads CASSPRDGTYEQYF. In DNA, the CDR3 is TGTGCCAGCAGCCCCCGGGACGGGACCTACGAGCAGTACTTC.